The sequence of this T cell receptor (beta chain) was determined in a study of CD4 and CD8 cells across lung adenocarcinoma regions. MiXCR, applied by TCRdb to the PCR reads, yields one record per CDR3 protein. The data show about 25,000 distinct CDR3 sequences, roughly half seen once. There are 16 residues in the CDR3. Germline-derived CDR1 and CDR2 are MNHEY and SVGAGI. The junction had 14 bases not matched to a gene; V was cut back by 7 bases and J by 6 bases. By sample fraction, this clonotype is medium-sized. The patients had localized lung adenocarcinoma, a non-small cell subtype. The receptor comes from a male donor with lung adenocarcinoma. The CD4 and CD8 labels of this study may be unreliable. The genes are TRBV6-5 and TRBJ2-2; 7 nucleotides match TRBD2. The sequenced sample consisted of CD4+ T cells from the center of a lung tumor. The CDR3, as DNA: TGTGCCAGCACCAGAGGGGCTAGCGGTCGCGCCGGGGAGCTGTTTTTT. Translated: CASTRGASGRAGELFF.